The 20 T cell receptor beta chains in this list originate from one sample, sequenced in a study of blood T cells in healthy people across ages. Together with a sample-barcoded 5' primer, a J-beta primer mix was included in a second PCR lasting roughly 6 to 12 cycles. A single record per CDR3 protein comes from TCRdb applying MiXCR to the 5' RACE reads. Of some 800,000 distinct CDR3 sequences in the sample, 20% to 30% were seen once. This same sample was also part of a study on T cells of mothers and their children.

Specimen: blood. These receptors came from a boy aged 5 to 17 in good health.

The CDR3 sequence: CASSLIGAGTPGYEQYF. DNA for the CDR3: TGTGCCAGCAGCTTAATCGGGGCCGGGACTCCTGGTTACGAGCAGTACTTC. The chain recombines TRBV5-5 with TRBJ2-7, with TRBD2 as a possible D gene (6 bases). Trimming pared 2 bases from V and 4 bases from J, leaving 22 bases between. This CDR3 is built from 17 residues. The germline V gene has CDR1 SGHKS and CDR2 YYEKEE (reference sequence).

The J gene is TRBJ1-4, the V gene TRBV3-1, with D hard to call. This CDR3 is built from 12 residues. In germline, CDR1 is LGHDT, CDR2 YNNKEL (reference sequence). CDR3 sequence: CGSGGANEKLFF. The CDR3 bases are TGTGGTTCTGGAGGCGCGAATGAAAAACTGTTTTTT.

A few counts support this clonotype. J is TRBJ2-7 and V is TRBV20-1; D not resolved. This CDR3 has 14 residues. The ends were cut back, 0 bases at V and 9 bases at J, with 18 bases in the middle. The germline gives CDR1 DFQATT, CDR2 SNEGSKA (reference sequence). The CDR3 loop is CSARDGQISLRQYF. CDR3 DNA sequence: TGCAGTGCTAGAGATGGGCAAATTAGTCTACGGCAGTACTTC.

The CDR3 here is CATATPLNTEAFF. CDR3 DNA sequence: TGTGCCACCGCGACCCCCCTGAACACTGAAGCTTTCTTT. The V and J genes are TRBV28 and TRBJ1-1, with D unclear. Germline V gene lookup returns CDR1 MDHEN and CDR2 SYDVKM. Trimming pared 10 bases from V and 0 bases from J, leaving 12 bases between. The CDR3 length is 13 residues. The full variable domain, its missing parts supplied by reference TRBV28 and TRBJ1-1, is DVKVTQSSRYLVKRTGEKVFLECVQDMDHENMFWYRQDPGLGLRLIYFSYDVKMKEKGDIPEGYSVSREKKERFSLILESASTNQTSMYLCATATPLNTEAFFGQGTRLTVV.

V gene TRBV29-1 combines with J gene TRBJ2-1, with 11 bases lining up with TRBD2. The germline V gene encodes CDR1 SQVTM and CDR2 ANQGSEA. The CDR3 is 14 amino acids. V shed 6 bases, J shed 6 bases, and the junction held 7 bases outside the gene matches. CDR3 residues: CSVGRLAGGNEQFF. The CDR3 region has the DNA TGCAGCGTCGGGAGGCTAGCGGGGGGCAATGAGCAGTTCTTC.

The chain joins TRBV20-1 to TRBJ2-5; possibly TRBD1 or TRBD2 for D (5 bases each). The CDR3 is made up of 11 amino acids. Germline V CDR1 and CDR2: DFQATT, SNEGSKA (reference sequence). The CDR3, as DNA: TGCGGGGGATCTAACAGGGAGACCCAGTACTTC. Protein product: CGGSNRETQYF.

This clonotype has only a few counts. This chain uses TRBV30 with TRBJ2-7, with 7 bases matching TRBD1. Germline V gene data show CDR1 as GTSNPN and CDR2 as SVGIG (reference sequence). Trimming at V came to 2 bases and at J to 5 bases, leaving 12 bases not matched to a gene. The CDR3 extends over 15 amino acids. The CDR3 here is CAWSPPDRYSDEQYF. Written as DNA, the CDR3 is TGTGCCTGGAGTCCTCCGGACAGGTATAGCGACGAGCAGTACTTC.

As regards this clonotype: The junction departs from germline at one end; a sequencing error may be responsible. CDR3 nucleotides: TGTGTCACCAGCAGAGTATCGGCTACACGGAATCAGCCCCAGCATTTT. Amino acid sequence: CVTSRVSATRNQPQHF. V and J are TRBV15 and TRBJ1-5, with D unclear. This CDR3 contains 16 residues. CDR1 LNHNV and CDR2 YYDKDF come from the germline V gene (reference sequence).

V is TRBV4-1 and J is TRBJ2-5; D tentatively reads TRBD1 or TRBD2 (5 bases each). The J call could be wrong; TRBJ2-1 is a better fit for the DNA end. CDR3 length: 16 amino acids. Germline V gene sequence: CDR1 MGHRA, CDR2 YSYEKL. The CDR3 here is CASSQDPGTGNNEQFF. The CDR3 region has the DNA TGCGCCAGCAGCCAAGATCCCGGGACCGGGAACAATGAGCAGTTCTTC.

This clonotype was counted a few times. This rearrangement joins TRBV7-9 to TRBJ1-1; tentative D call: TRBD1 (5 bases). The CDR3 has 16 amino acids. V shed 4 bases and J shed 5 bases, with 20 bases lying between them. Germline CDR1 SEHNR, CDR2 FQNEAQ (reference sequence). CDR3 coding DNA: TGTGCCAGCAGCTCCCCGGGCGGGGGTCCTGGGACTGAAGCTTTCTTT. Translation gives CASSSPGGGPGTEAFF.

J is TRBJ2-7 and V is TRBV7-3; D is uncertain. The closer fit of TRBJ2-1 to the DNA end suggests the J call may be wrong. CDR3 length equals 16 residues. The germline V gene encodes CDR1 SGHTA and CDR2 FQGTGA. CDR3 protein: CASSLEPVTTYNEQFF. As DNA, the CDR3 is TGTGCCAGCAGCTTAGAACCGGTAACGACCTACAATGAGCAGTTCTTC.

The chain carries TRBV7-2 and TRBJ2-2, with TRBD1 matching 8 bases. Per the germline V gene, CDR1 is SGHTA and CDR2 is FQGNSA. CDR3 size: 15 residues. Trimming at V came to 5 bases and at J to 4 bases, leaving 6 bases not matched to a gene. Here the CDR3 reads CASSPRQGTTGELFF. CDR3 coding DNA: TGTGCCAGCAGCCCAAGACAGGGGACCACCGGGGAGCTGTTTTTT.

There are a few counts of this clonotype. This chain joins TRBV27 and TRBJ2-1; 11 bases are a match to TRBD2. Looked up from germline, CDR1 is MNHEY and CDR2 is SMNVEV (reference sequence). This CDR3 is built from 17 residues. Trimming at V came to 5 bases and at J to 0 bases, leaving 6 bases not matched to a gene. CDR3: CASSPIAGGSSYNEQFF. DNA of the CDR3: TGTGCCAGCAGTCCAATAGCGGGAGGGAGCTCCTACAATGAGCAGTTCTTC.

This clonotype appeared many times. CDR3 in amino acids: CATSREASGANVLTF. The CDR3, as DNA: TGTGCCACCAGCAGAGAGGCATCTGGGGCCAACGTCCTGACTTTC. The chain employs TRBV15 and TRBJ2-6; no clear D gene. Germline CDR1 is LNHNV and CDR2 is YYDKDF (reference sequence). The CDR3 runs 15 residues. V lost 0 bases and J 1 base, leaving 4 bases between the germline ends.

The rearrangement links TRBV29-1 to TRBJ1-4; D is ambiguous. V was cut by 4 bases and J by 1 base, with 13 bases left in between. CDR3 length: 15 residues. CDR1 and CDR2 (germline): SQVTM, ANQGSEA. CDR3 region: CSVVEGIGTNEKLFF. CDR3 nucleotides: TGCAGCGTTGTGGAAGGGATCGGAACTAATGAAAAACTGTTTTTT.

The rearrangement links TRBV4-3 to TRBJ2-3, with 10 bases aligning to TRBD2. V shed 4 bases and J 5 bases; nucleotides not matched to a gene: 9. Germline CDR1 is LGHNA and CDR2 is YSLEER. This CDR3 comprises 16 residues. CDR3 residues: CASSPNLLAGQDTQYF. The DNA of the CDR3 is TGCGCCAGCAGCCCAAATCTACTAGCGGGACAAGATACGCAGTATTTT.

This chain uses TRBV18 with TRBJ1-2; TRBD1 is a possible D gene (5 bases). The CDR3 runs to 13 residues. Germline CDR1 reads KGHSH; CDR2 reads LQKENI. Trimming left V 3 bases short and J 6 bases short, with 11 bases between. For the CDR3, the DNA is TGTGCCAGCTCACCTCAGGGAGCTGATGGCTACACCTTC. Its protein is CASSPQGADGYTF. Filled out from reference TRBV18 and TRBJ1-2, the complete variable domain reads NAGVMQNPRHLVRRRGQEARLRCSPMKGHSHVYWYRQLPEEGLKFMVYLQKENIIDESGMPKERFSAEFPKEGPSILRIQQVVRGDSAAYFCASSPQGADGYTFGSGTRLTVV.

This chain uses TRBV3-1 with TRBJ2-7; D not resolved. Per germline, CDR1 LGHDT and CDR2 YNNKEL (reference sequence). V was shortened by 1 base and J by 0 bases, with 10 bases between the two germline ends. The CDR3 runs to 15 residues. The DNA of the CDR3 is TGTGCCAGCAGCCAAGCGAGTCTAAGCTCCTACGAGCAGTACTTC. Translating it yields CASSQASLSSYEQYF.

V and J are TRBV9 and TRBJ2-3, with 12 nucleotides matching TRBD2. Looked up from germline, CDR1 is SGDLS and CDR2 is YYNGEE. This CDR3 is 16 amino acids long. J was trimmed by 3 bases and V by 4 bases; bases with no gene match: 6. In DNA, the CDR3 is TGTGCCAGCAGCCCCCCTAGCGGGGGGGATACAGATACGCAGTATTTT. It translates to CASSPPSGGDTDTQYF.

This chain uses TRBV7-2 with TRBJ1-2, with TRBD1 matching over 11 bases. The CDR3 covers 15 residues. V was pared by 5 bases and J by 4 bases, with 6 bases of the junction left unmatched. Germline assignment: CDR1 SGHTA and CDR2 FQGNSA. CDR3 nucleotide sequence: TGTGCCAGCAGCGAGGGGACAGGGGGAATCTATGGCTACACCTTC. It is translated as CASSEGTGGIYGYTF.